The 20 T cell receptor beta chains below come from one sample, sequenced in a study of blood T cells in healthy people across ages. Alongside a J-beta primer mix, a sample-barcoded 5' primer served in a second PCR lasting roughly 6 to 11 cycles. TCRdb itself ran the 5' RACE reads through MiXCR, one entry per CDR3 protein. Found here are roughly 2 million distinct CDR3 sequences, roughly 52% of them singletons; the top ten hold approximately 2%. The specimen was blood. The receptors shown here come from a woman aged 35 to 49 in good health.

This clonotype was counted only a few times. The rearrangement links TRBV28 to TRBJ2-1; 9 positions match TRBD2. There are 15 residues in the CDR3. The germline V gene has CDR1 MDHEN and CDR2 SYDVKM. With V trimmed by 1 base and J by 4 bases, 2 bases remained unmatched. In nucleotides, the CDR3 is TGTGCCAGCAGTTTATTTAGCGGGAGATACAATGAGCAGTTCTTC. Its protein product is CASSLFSGRYNEQFF.

This clonotype is a singleton in its sample. The chain has TRBV10-3 and TRBJ1-6; D remains unclear. CDR3 size: 15 residues. Per germline, CDR1 ENHRY and CDR2 SYGVKD. V was cut by 2 bases and J by 7 bases, with 12 bases left in between. CDR3 region: CAISEDPGRNSPLHF. Written as DNA, the CDR3 is TGTGCCATCAGTGAGGATCCCGGACGGAATTCACCCCTCCACTTT.

Regarding this clonotype: A much larger clone sits a single nucleotide away, making a read error possible. The V call is TRBV7-6, the J call TRBJ2-7; no clear D. Germline CDR1 reads SGHVS; CDR2 reads FNYEAQ. The CDR3 consists of 13 residues. The CDR3 nucleotides are TGTGCCAGCGGCTTAGACCTCTACTACGAGCAGTACTTC. The encoded protein is CASGLDLYYEQYF.

In this sample, this clonotype turned up a few times. V is TRBV27 and J is TRBJ2-5, with 8 bases matching TRBD1. Germline V CDR1 and CDR2: MNHEY, SMNVEV (reference sequence). Germline trimming cut 5 bases from V and 2 bases from J; bases unmatched to any gene: 7. This CDR3 comprises 15 residues. CDR3 coding DNA: TGTGCCAGCAGTCTAAAGACAGGGGCGCAAGAGACCCAGTACTTC. Its translation is CASSLKTGAQETQYF.

This clonotype was observed a few times. The V gene is TRBV7-2, the J gene TRBJ1-5, with TRBD1 identical over 8 bases. The CDR3 has 14 residues. Trimming removed 10 bases from V and 2 bases from J; junction bases left unmatched: 7. Germline V CDR1 and CDR2: SGHTA, FQGNSA. The CDR3: CATRQGKGNQPQHF. The CDR3, as DNA: TGTGCCACCCGACAGGGGAAAGGCAATCAGCCCCAGCATTTT.

The chain has TRBV5-1 and TRBJ1-2; D possibly corresponds to TRBD1 (5 bases). Trimming left V 2 bases short and J 3 bases short, with 14 bases between. In germline, CDR1 is SGHRS, CDR2 YFSETQ. The CDR3 has 15 amino acids. This CDR3 is CASSLDRTNDYGYTF. The CDR3 DNA sequence: TGCGCCAGCAGCTTAGACAGAACAAACGACTATGGCTACACCTTC. Looking up the rest from reference TRBV5-1 and TRBJ1-2 gives the full variable domain: KAGVTQTPRYLIKTRGQQVTLSCSPISGHRSVSWYQQTPGQGLQFLFEYFSETQRNKGNFPGRFSGRQFSNSRSEMNVSTLELGDSALYLCASSLDRTNDYGYTFGSGTRLTVV.

V is TRBV6-2 or TRBV6-3 and J is TRBJ1-2; D is possibly TRBD1 (6 bases). Trimming pared 5 bases from V and 9 bases from J, leaving 19 bases between. Germline assignment: CDR1 MNHEY and CDR2 SVGEGT. The CDR3 has 14 residues. The CDR3 loop reads CASSRDGTHRSYTF. As DNA, the CDR3 is TGTGCCAGCAGTCGGGACGGGACACACCGTAGCTACACCTTC.

The V call is TRBV7-2, the J call TRBJ2-3; a possible D gene is TRBD2 (6 bases). Germline V gives CDR1 SGHTA, CDR2 FQGNSA. The length of the CDR3 is 16 residues. Trimming pared 3 bases from V and 2 bases from J, leaving 15 bases between. DNA of the CDR3: TGTGCCAGCAGCTTCCGTCGGACTACATTCACAGATACGCAGTATTTT. Translating gives CASSFRRTTFTDTQYF.

The V gene is TRBV7-6, the J gene TRBJ2-7; 12 bases match TRBD2. The CDR3 extends over 16 amino acids. Germline lookup yields CDR1 SGHVS and CDR2 FNYEAQ. V shed 5 bases, J shed 4 bases, and the junction held 9 bases outside the gene matches. CDR3: CASSPLAGGLPYEQYF. The DNA for the CDR3 is TGTGCCAGCAGCCCCCTAGCGGGGGGGCTGCCGTACGAGCAGTACTTC.

There are a few counts of this clonotype. The chain has TRBV29-1 and TRBJ2-1; maybe TRBD1 (7 bases). The CDR3 runs 14 residues. V shed 7 bases and J shed 2 bases, with 15 bases lying between them. Germline assignment: CDR1 SQVTM and CDR2 ANQGSEA. CDR3 loop: CSGLGQVPYNEQFF. The CDR3 DNA reads TGCAGCGGACTAGGACAGGTACCCTACAATGAGCAGTTCTTC.

The chain uses TRBV7-9 and TRBJ2-5, with 7 positions matching TRBD1. Germline V lookup: CDR1 SEHNR, CDR2 FQNEAQ (reference sequence). This CDR3 region has 16 residues. Trimming at V came to 5 bases and at J to 3 bases, leaving 12 bases not matched to a gene. The CDR3 nucleotides are TGTGCCAGCAGCCCCTCAGGGGGAAGGTCAGAAGAGACCCAGTACTTC. Its translation: CASSPSGGRSEETQYF.

The V gene is TRBV20-1, the J gene TRBJ1-5; 9 nucleotides match TRBD1. The CDR3 length is 13 residues. CDR1 is DFQATT, CDR2 SNEGSKA, per germline (reference sequence). The V gene end was trimmed by 5 bases and the J gene end by 11 bases; junction bases not matched to a gene: 10. CDR3 residues: CSAPGQGFLAQHF. Here the CDR3 DNA reads TGCAGTGCTCCGGGACAGGGCTTCTTAGCCCAGCATTTT.

The chain joins TRBV29-1 to TRBJ2-7, with 7 bases fitting TRBD1. The junction had 6 bases not matched to a gene; V was cut back by 4 bases and J by 3 bases. Germline lookup yields CDR1 SQVTM and CDR2 ANQGSEA. CDR3 length: 13 amino acids. The chain's CDR3 is CSVGQGQFYEQYF. As DNA, the CDR3 is TGCAGCGTTGGACAGGGACAATTCTACGAGCAGTACTTC.

Here the CDR3 DNA reads TGCAGTGGGGGGACCGGGTCCACAGATACGCAGTATTTT. Its translation: CSGGTGSTDTQYF. V gene TRBV20-1 combines with J gene TRBJ2-3; D tentatively fits TRBD1 or TRBD2 (5 bases each). Germline CDR1 and CDR2: DFQATT and SNEGSKA (reference sequence). This CDR3 spans 13 amino acids. V dropped 7 bases and J dropped 2 bases, with 13 bases sitting between them.

This clonotype showed up just once. At one end the junction does not follow the germline gene, possibly because of a read error. Written as DNA, the CDR3 is TGTGCCACCAGCAGAGATTCGGCCCTCCAGCGTGGCCACACCTTC. Encoded protein: CATSRDSALQRGHTF. The V and J genes are TRBV15 and TRBJ1-2; D gene ambiguous. The CDR3 runs 15 residues. Germline lookup yields CDR1 LNHNV and CDR2 YYDKDF (reference sequence).

This clonotype has a handful of counts. The rearrangement links TRBV6-6 to TRBJ2-7; TRBD1 aligns across 8 bases. The junction had 8 bases not matched to a gene; V was cut back by 7 bases and J by 0 bases. The germline gives CDR1 MNHNY, CDR2 SVGAGI (reference sequence). This CDR3 is 15 amino acids long. CDR3 protein: CASILTGGSSYEQYF. The CDR3 DNA sequence: TGTGCCAGCATTTTAACAGGGGGGAGCTCCTACGAGCAGTACTTC.

This clonotype was detected only a few times. The chain carries TRBV4-1 and TRBJ2-4; weak D call: TRBD1 (6 bases). Trimming pared 1 base from V and 0 bases from J, leaving 10 bases between. Germline values: CDR1 MGHRA, CDR2 YSYEKL. There are 16 residues in the CDR3. CDR3 protein: CASSQGTALAKNIQYF. CDR3 sequence (DNA): TGCGCCAGCAGCCAAGGGACAGCGCTAGCCAAAAACATTCAGTACTTC.

This clonotype was counted between two and nine times. The chain is built from TRBV5-1 and TRBJ1-2, with no clear D. The CDR3 has 14 residues. The V gene lost 0 bases and the J gene lost 6 bases, with 12 bases spanning the gap. CDR1 is SGHRS and CDR2 is YFSETQ in the germline V gene. In DNA form, the CDR3 reads TGCGCCAGCAGCTTGGAGTGGGTTTCGGATGGCTACACCTTC. This sequence encodes CASSLEWVSDGYTF. Full variable domain (rest looked up from reference TRBV5-1 and TRBJ1-2): KAGVTQTPRYLIKTRGQQVTLSCSPISGHRSVSWYQQTPGQGLQFLFEYFSETQRNKGNFPGRFSGRQFSNSRSEMNVSTLELGDSALYLCASSLEWVSDGYTFGSGTRLTVV.

The sample holds a few counts of this clonotype. This chain links TRBV4-3 with TRBJ1-5; no reliable D call. Trimming cost V 2 bases and J 2 bases, with 10 bases left between them. Per germline, CDR1 LGHNA and CDR2 YSLEER. The CDR3 has 15 amino acids. The CDR3 is CASSQMDKGNQPQHF. The CDR3 region has the DNA TGCGCCAGCAGCCAAATGGATAAGGGCAATCAGCCCCAGCATTTT.

This clonotype was recorded once. The conserved closing phenylalanine or tryptophan is absent in this CDR3, likely reflecting a read error. J is TRBJ2-5 and V is TRBV5-1; 10 nucleotides align to TRBD2. The CDR3 sequence is 16 residues long. Germline assignment: CDR1 SGHRS and CDR2 YFSETQ. V trimming: 2 bases; J trimming: 2 bases; junction bases outside the gene matches: 6. DNA of the CDR3: TGCGCCAGCAGCTTAGCTAGCGGGGGCCCTCAAGAGACCCAGTACATC. It yields the protein CASSLASGGPQETQYI.